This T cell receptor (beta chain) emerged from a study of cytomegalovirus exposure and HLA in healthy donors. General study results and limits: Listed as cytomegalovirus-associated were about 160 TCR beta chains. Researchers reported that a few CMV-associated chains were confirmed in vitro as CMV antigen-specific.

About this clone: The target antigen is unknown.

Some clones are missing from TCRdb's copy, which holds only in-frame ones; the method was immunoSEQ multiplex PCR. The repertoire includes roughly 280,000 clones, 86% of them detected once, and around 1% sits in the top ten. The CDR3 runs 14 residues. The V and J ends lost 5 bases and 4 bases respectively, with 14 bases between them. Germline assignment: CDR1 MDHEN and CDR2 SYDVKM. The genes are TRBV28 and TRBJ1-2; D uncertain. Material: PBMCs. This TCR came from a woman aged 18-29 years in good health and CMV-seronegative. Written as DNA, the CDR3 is TGTGCCAGCAGTGCCTCCGGGGTCTCCTATGGCTACACCTTC. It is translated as CASSASGVSYGYTF.